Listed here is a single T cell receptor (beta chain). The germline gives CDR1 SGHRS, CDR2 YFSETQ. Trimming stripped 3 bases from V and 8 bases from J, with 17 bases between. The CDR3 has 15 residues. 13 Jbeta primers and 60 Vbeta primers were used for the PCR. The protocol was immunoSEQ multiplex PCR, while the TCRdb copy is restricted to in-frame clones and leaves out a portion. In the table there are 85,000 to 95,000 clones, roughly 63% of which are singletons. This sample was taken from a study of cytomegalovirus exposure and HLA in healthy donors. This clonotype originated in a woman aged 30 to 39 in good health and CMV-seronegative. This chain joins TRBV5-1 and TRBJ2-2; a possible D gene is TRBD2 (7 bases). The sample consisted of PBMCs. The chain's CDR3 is CASSWGGRAAGELFF. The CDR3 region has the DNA TGCGCCAGCAGCTGGGGGGGCCGGGCCGCTGGGGAGCTGTTTTTT. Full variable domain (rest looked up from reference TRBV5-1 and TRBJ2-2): KAGVTQTPRYLIKTRGQQVTLSCSPISGHRSVSWYQQTPGQGLQFLFEYFSETQRNKGNFPGRFSGRQFSNSRSEMNVSTLELGDSALYLCASSWGGRAAGELFFGEGSRLTVL.